Listed below are T cell receptor beta chains from one sample, sequenced in a study of blood T cell repertoires in COVID-19. Sequencing used immunoSEQ multiplex PCR; TCRdb keeps in-frame clones, though not all of them. The table records about 310,000 clones, around 87% of them present only once. Input material: PBMCs or T cells enriched from blood (not recorded which). The receptor source for this set is a woman between 18 and 29 years old with acute COVID-19. Both conserved end residues are part of each CDR3. The D gene is left open where the match is weak. Expanded clones are given a class, and other clones once, few, many or no size at all.

clone_size,j_call,v_call,d_call,cdr3_aa,cdr3_nt
NA,TRBJ2-5,TRBV20-1,NA,CSVKLRETQYF,TGCAGTGTAAAACTGAGAGAGACCCAGTACTTC
NA,TRBJ1-2,TRBV6-5,NA,CASSSGAGELNGYTF,TGTGCCAGCAGTTCAGGGGCAGGGGAGTTGAATGGCTACACCTTC
NA,TRBJ1-2,TRBV25-1,TRBD1,CASSELGQGTGYGYTF,TGTGCCAGCAGTGAATTGGGACAGGGAACGGGCTATGGCTACACCTTC
once,TRBJ1-1,TRBV21-1,NA,CASVGTGGNTEAFF,TGTGCCAGCGTAGGGACAGGGGGCAATACTGAAGCTTTCTTT
NA,TRBJ2-1,TRBV5-5,NA,CASSSKTRELLNEQFF,TGTGCCAGCAGCTCGAAAACTCGGGAGCTATTGAATGAGCAGTTCTTC
NA,TRBJ2-2,TRBV6-4,NA,CASSKEFANTGELFF,TGTGCCAGCAGCAAAGAGTTCGCGAACACCGGGGAGCTGTTTTTT
NA,TRBJ1-2,TRBV5-8,TRBD1,CASSPRGGYTF,TGTGCCAGCAGCCCCAGGGGGGGCTACACCTTC
NA,TRBJ2-1,TRBV5-6,TRBD2,CASTLAGADEQFF,TGTGCCAGCACCTTAGCGGGAGCCGATGAGCAGTTCTTC
NA,TRBJ2-7,TRBV12-3/TRBV12-4,NA,CASSQGQSWQYF,TGTGCCAGCAGTCAGGGGCAGAGTTGGCAGTACTTC
NA,TRBJ2-5,TRBV24-1,NA,CATGPSGALQETQYF,TGTGCCACCGGCCCGTCTGGGGCTCTACAAGAGACCCAGTACTTC
NA,TRBJ1-1,TRBV27,NA,CASSPYGRGSAEAFF,TGTGCCAGCAGTCCCTACGGGCGGGGGTCCGCTGAAGCTTTCTTT
few,TRBJ1-3,TRBV5-5,TRBD1,CASSFWGQGASGNTIYF,TGTGCCAGCAGCTTCTGGGGACAGGGGGCCTCCGGAAACACCATATATTTT
NA,TRBJ1-1,TRBV29-1,TRBD1,CSVMGQGNTEAFF,TGCAGCGTTATGGGACAGGGGAACACTGAAGCTTTCTTT
NA,TRBJ1-1,TRBV9,NA,CASSPRWEDNDTEAFF,TGTGCCAGCAGCCCCCGGTGGGAGGACAACGACACTGAAGCTTTCTTT
NA,TRBJ1-1,TRBV19,NA,CASSISGLTEAFF,TGTGCCAGTAGTATCTCTGGGCTCACTGAAGCTTTCTTT
NA,TRBJ2-2,TRBV2,NA,CASSGQTGTGELFF,TGTGCCAGCAGTGGACAGACAGGCACCGGGGAGCTGTTTTTT